Following are 22 T cell receptor beta chains from one sample sequenced in a study of shared clonotypes between healthy human individuals. The table came from immunoSEQ multiplex PCR; TCRdb's copy has only in-frame clones and leaves some out. In the table there are some 350,000 clones, around 74% of which are singletons. Material for sequencing was memory CD4+ T cells sorted from blood. As to subset: CD45RA-negative fraction. The source is a man aged 25 to 45 in good health.

V and J are TRBV5-1 and TRBJ2-3; D ambiguous. Germline V CDR1 and CDR2: SGHRS, YFSETQ. The CDR3 length is 16 residues. Trimming removed 0 bases at V and 2 bases at J, with 13 bases between. The CDR3 protein is CASSLGPGPITDTQYF. The CDR3 region has the DNA TGCGCCAGCAGCTTGGGACCAGGACCGATCACAGATACGCAGTATTTT.

The chain is built from TRBV2 and TRBJ1-5, with TRBD1 matching 7 bases. The CDR3 is 14 amino acids. Germline V gene lookup returns CDR1 SNHLY and CDR2 FYNNEI. The V gene end was trimmed by 6 bases and the J gene end by 3 bases; junction bases not matched to a gene: 5. The CDR3 reads CASRRDRYNQPQHF. CDR3 coding DNA: TGTGCCAGCAGAAGGGACAGATACAATCAGCCCCAGCATTTT.

CDR3 in amino acids: CASSHDSYQETQYF. The CDR3 DNA follows: TGTGCCAGCTCACATGACAGCTACCAAGAGACCCAGTACTTC. This sequence joins TRBV18 and TRBJ2-5, with D perhaps TRBD1 (5 bases). Between the trimmed V and J ends, which lost 4 bases and 0 bases, there was a span of 9 bases. The CDR3 covers 14 residues. Germline V gives CDR1 KGHSH, CDR2 LQKENI. Combining the CDR3 with reference TRBV18 and TRBJ2-5 gives the whole variable domain NAGVMQNPRHLVRRRGQEARLRCSPMKGHSHVYWYRQLPEEGLKFMVYLQKENIIDESGMPKERFSAEFPKEGPSILRIQQVVRGDSAAYFCASSHDSYQETQYFGPGTRLLVL.

The genes are TRBV4-2 and TRBJ2-7, with 8 bases matching TRBD1. The V segment lost 4 bases and the J segment 2 bases; nucleotides outside the gene matches: 4. The germline gives CDR1 LGHNA, CDR2 YNFKEQ. This CDR3 region has 14 residues. The CDR3 sequence: CASSRQGPAYEQYF. DNA of the CDR3: TGTGCCAGCAGCCGACAGGGGCCAGCCTACGAGCAGTACTTC.

The chain combines TRBV5-1 with TRBJ2-1; 11 bases are shared with TRBD2. Germline CDR1 and CDR2: SGHRS and YFSETQ. Trimming cost V 8 bases and J 6 bases; bases outside gene matches: 7. The length of the CDR3 is 14 residues. The chain's CDR3 is CASQLAGVRNEQFF. CDR3 nucleotide sequence: TGCGCCAGTCAACTAGCGGGAGTGCGCAATGAGCAGTTCTTC.

The genes are TRBV4-1 and TRBJ1-1, with 7 bases matching TRBD1. J was trimmed by 9 bases and V by 4 bases; bases with no gene match: 5. The CDR3 contains 12 residues. Germline CDR1 reads MGHRA; CDR2 reads YSYEKL. The CDR3 region has the DNA TGCGCCAGCAGCCGACAGGGCGGTAAAGCTTTCTTT. This sequence encodes CASSRQGGKAFF.

The rearrangement links TRBV28 to TRBJ1-1; no definite D call. Trimming stripped 3 bases from V and 4 bases from J, with 12 bases between. CDR3 length equals 14 residues. Looked up from germline, CDR1 is MDHEN and CDR2 is SYDVKM. CDR3 in amino acids: CASSLREIGTEAFF. DNA for the CDR3: TGTGCCAGCAGTTTGAGGGAAATAGGCACTGAAGCTTTCTTT.

V gene TRBV11-3 combines with J gene TRBJ2-2, with 7 bases that match TRBD1. CDR1 SGHNT and CDR2 YENEEA come from the germline V gene. The CDR3 extends over 14 amino acids. Germline trimming cut 11 bases from V and 1 base from J; bases unmatched to any gene: 7. The CDR3 protein is CASGGHQNTGELFF. The CDR3 DNA reads as TGTGCCTCAGGGGGACATCAGAACACCGGGGAGCTGTTTTTT.

The chain combines TRBV27 with TRBJ1-2; 9 nucleotides agree with TRBD1. This CDR3 is built from 13 residues. V dropped 5 bases and J dropped 6; count of bases not matched to a gene: 4. The germline V gene encodes CDR1 MNHEY and CDR2 SMNVEV (reference sequence). The CDR3 spells CASSVGQGHGYTF. The DNA of the CDR3 is TGTGCCAGCAGTGTGGGACAGGGCCATGGCTACACCTTC.

The rearrangement uses TRBV10-2 and TRBJ2-5, with 11 bases identical to TRBD1. Looked up from germline, CDR1 is WSHSY and CDR2 is SAAADI. There are 14 residues in the CDR3. With 6 bases clipped from V and 7 bases from J, the junction kept 7 bases outside the gene matches. CDR3 sequence (DNA): TGCGCCAGCAGCCGGACAGGGGGCGAGGGGACCCAGTACTTC. As protein: CASSRTGGEGTQYF.

The gene calls are TRBV30 and TRBJ2-1; D remains ambiguous. The V gene's germline CDR1 is GTSNPN and CDR2 SVGIG (reference sequence). V lost 2 bases, J lost 3 bases, and 11 bases lay in between. CDR3 length: 14 amino acids. CDR3: CAWSWGSNYNEQFF. Written as DNA, the CDR3 is TGTGCCTGGAGTTGGGGATCGAACTACAATGAGCAGTTCTTC.

The chain recombines TRBV27 with TRBJ1-1; the D gene is possibly TRBD1 (6 bases). This CDR3 region has 15 residues. The germline gives CDR1 MNHEY, CDR2 SMNVEV (reference sequence). V was pared by 6 bases and J by 1 base, with 15 bases between. The CDR3 loop reads CASRPLGAANTEAFF. CDR3 coding DNA: TGTGCCAGCAGGCCATTGGGGGCCGCGAACACTGAAGCTTTCTTT.

The sample holds a few counts of this clone. V is TRBV5-1 and J is TRBJ2-7; D gene unclear. The CDR3 is made up of 17 amino acids. Per germline, CDR1 SGHRS and CDR2 YFSETQ. The V and J ends lost 1 base and 2 bases respectively, with 19 bases between them. This CDR3 reads CASSLWVGTDTAYEQYF. DNA of the CDR3: TGCGCCAGCAGCTTGTGGGTGGGCACAGACACCGCCTACGAGCAGTACTTC. The full variable domain, with the rest looked up from reference TRBV5-1 and TRBJ2-7, is KAGVTQTPRYLIKTRGQQVTLSCSPISGHRSVSWYQQTPGQGLQFLFEYFSETQRNKGNFPGRFSGRQFSNSRSEMNVSTLELGDSALYLCASSLWVGTDTAYEQYFGPGTRLTVT.

The chain couples TRBV4-1 to TRBJ1-4, with 7 bases aligning to TRBD1. The germline V gene has CDR1 MGHRA and CDR2 YSYEKL. The CDR3 loop spans 15 amino acids. The junction had 8 bases not matched to a gene; V was cut back by 4 bases and J by 6 bases. CDR3 loop: CASSRADRAHEKLFF. Here the CDR3 DNA reads TGCGCCAGCAGCCGCGCTGACAGGGCTCATGAAAAACTGTTTTTT.

The CDR3 DNA follows: TGTGCCAGCAGTAGGACTATTCGCACAGATACGCAGTATTTT. Translation: CASSRTIRTDTQYF. This chain joins TRBV2 and TRBJ2-3; D perhaps matches TRBD2 (6 bases). CDR1 is SNHLY and CDR2 is FYNNEI in the germline V gene. Between the trimmed V and J ends, which lost 5 bases and 1 base, there was a span of 10 bases. This CDR3 region has 14 residues.

A few counts support this clone. Other DNA sequences in this specimen translate into the identical CDR3. The chain recombines TRBV18 with TRBJ2-3; D not resolved. V shed 2 bases and J shed 2 bases, with 5 bases lying between them. The length of the CDR3 is 13 residues. Germline loops: CDR1 KGHSH, CDR2 LQKENI. CDR3: CASSPGFTDTQYF. As DNA, the CDR3 is TGTGCCAGCTCACCAGGTTTCACAGATACGCAGTATTTT.

The J gene is TRBJ2-7, the V gene TRBV7-9; weak D call: TRBD1 (5 bases). CDR3 length: 17 residues. Trimming took 0 bases from V and 0 from J, leaving 15 bases between them. Germline V gives CDR1 SEHNR, CDR2 FQNEAQ (reference sequence). The CDR3 DNA follows: TGTGCCAGCAGCTTAGCGATGCAGGGCCTTAGCTCCTACGAGCAGTACTTC. Protein sequence: CASSLAMQGLSSYEQYF.

The V and J genes are TRBV6-1 and TRBJ2-3; D uncertain. Germline V lookup: CDR1 MNHNS, CDR2 SASEGT. The CDR3 spans 13 residues. V lost 0 bases and J lost 7, with 8 bases in between. CDR3 DNA sequence: TGTGCCAGCAGTGAAGCTGACGGTAATACGCAGTATTTT. Protein sequence: CASSEADGNTQYF.

V gene TRBV2 combines with J gene TRBJ2-7, with TRBD1 matching 7 bases. The CDR3 totals 15 residues. Germline CDR1 and CDR2: SNHLY and FYNNEI. V trimming: 1 base; J trimming: 6 bases; junction bases outside the gene matches: 9. CDR3 sequence (DNA): TGTGCCAGCAGTGAAGGGTTTAGGGGGCCCGGCGAGCAGTACTTC. Its translation: CASSEGFRGPGEQYF.

The chain joins TRBV7-9 to TRBJ1-5, with a tentative D call TRBD1 (6 bases). CDR3 size: 14 residues. The V and J ends lost 5 bases and 11 bases respectively, with 19 bases between them. CDR1 and CDR2 from the germline V gene are SEHNR and FQNEAQ (reference sequence). In DNA, the CDR3 is TGTGCCAGCAGCCCAGGGACATCCAACACGGCCCAGCATTTT. Residues: CASSPGTSNTAQHF.

The rearrangement uses TRBV5-3 and TRBJ2-5; no reliable D call. TRBV5-3 is treated as an ORF (open reading frame) with a function not yet certain. The CDR3 is 15 residues long. V dropped 0 bases and J dropped 7 bases, with 16 bases sitting between them. CDR3 sequence: CARSLDSSMFWTQYF. The CDR3 region has the DNA TGTGCCAGAAGCTTGGACAGCTCCATGTTTTGGACCCAGTACTTC.

The genes are TRBV9 and TRBJ1-1; D gene unclear. V was trimmed by 2 bases and J by 0 bases, leaving 11 bases between them. The CDR3 loop spans 15 amino acids. Germline V CDR1 and CDR2: SGDLS, YYNGEE. Here the CDR3 reads CASSVAERMNTEAFF. In nucleotides, the CDR3 is TGTGCCAGCAGCGTGGCAGAAAGAATGAACACTGAAGCTTTCTTT.